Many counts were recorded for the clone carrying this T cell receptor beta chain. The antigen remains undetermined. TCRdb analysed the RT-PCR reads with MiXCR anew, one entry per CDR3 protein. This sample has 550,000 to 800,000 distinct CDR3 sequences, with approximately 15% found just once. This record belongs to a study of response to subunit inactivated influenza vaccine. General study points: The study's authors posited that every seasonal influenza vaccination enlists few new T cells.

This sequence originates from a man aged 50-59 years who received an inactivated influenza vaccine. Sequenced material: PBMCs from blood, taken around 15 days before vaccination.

The CDR3 is CASSQGGTGVYEQYF. Written as DNA, the CDR3 is TGCGCCAGCAGCCAAGGCGGGACAGGGGTCTACGAGCAGTACTTC. The V gene is TRBV4-1, the J gene TRBJ2-7, with 10 bases lining up with TRBD1. V lost 1 base and J lost 3; bases outside the gene matches: 3. This CDR3 has 15 residues. Germline CDR1 is MGHRA and CDR2 is YSYEKL.